This paragraph reports one TCR beta chain. The protocol was immunoSEQ multiplex PCR, while the TCRdb copy is restricted to in-frame clones and leaves out a portion. The table records some 64,000 clones, about nine tenths of them present only once. Looked up from germline, CDR1 is SEHNR and CDR2 is FQNEAQ (reference sequence). This CDR3 contains 14 residues. V gave up 1 base and J gave up 9 bases; unmatched junction bases: 5. The sample belongs to a study of T cell changes during pregnancy in multiple sclerosis. The rearrangement uses TRBV7-9 and TRBJ2-1; 8 nucleotides line up with TRBD2. This material consisted of peripheral blood, taken in the first trimester of pregnancy. The clonotype originates from a female donor in good health, enrolled as a control in a pregnancy study. The CDR3 bases are TGTGCCAGCAGCTTAGTACTAGCGGTGGGTGAGCAGTTCTTC. Translated: CASSLVLAVGEQFF.